The sequence of this T cell receptor (beta chain) was determined in a study of blood T cell repertoires in COVID-19. About the research overall: PBMCs, B-cell-depleted T cells, or T cells were the source of the cDNA or gDNA that made up the material.

Libraries were prepared by immunoSEQ multiplex PCR; TCRdb keeps only in-frame clonotypes and omits some of them. The sample records about 200,000 clones, around four fifths being singletons. Sequenced material: peripheral blood. The TCR sequence derives from a woman of 80 years or more with active or convalescent COVID-19.

The CDR3 here is CASSQESVGGRGNTIYF. CDR3 in DNA: TGCGCCAGCAGCCAAGAATCAGTAGGGGGCCGTGGAAACACCATATATTTT. This rearrangement joins TRBV4-3 to TRBJ1-3; 7 nucleotides match TRBD1. V lost 0 bases and J lost 3; bases outside the gene matches: 8. The CDR3 runs 17 residues. The V gene's germline CDR1 is LGHNA and CDR2 YSLEER.